Many counts were recorded for the clone carrying this TCR beta chain. V was clipped by 1 base and J by 6 bases; unmatched bases: 11. The length of the CDR3 is 17 residues. The V gene's germline CDR1 is SGHVS and CDR2 FQNEAQ. Time point indicated: newly diagnosed GD, antithyroid drugs for less than 3 months. From PBMCs, RNA was extracted and then used to make the TCR library. Patients came from an endocrinology department in Xi'an, China. Arm-PCR of CDR3 regions and iRepertoire HTBI primers were used to build TCR beta libraries. Authors' analysis steps: Across all samples, approximately 68 TRBV segments and 15 or so TRBJ segments were identified. TCRdb redid the calling of the multiplex PCR reads with MiXCR, one entry per CDR3 protein. The V and J calls shown here were made by TCRdb, not taken from the authors' results. This table holds approximately 350,000 distinct CDR3 sequences, under 20% found once.

The sample originates from a study of regulatory T cells in long-lasting Graves disease. This sample was shared with a second study, whose subject was T cells in Graves' hyperthyroidism and ophthalmopathy. From that second work: Diagnosis of hyperthyroidism was new in patients aged 18 to 65, and its duration was under 2 months. The model foresaw ophthalmopathy a median roughly 6.3 months prior to onset.

The receptor was derived from a woman aged 18-30 years with Graves disease. The sequencing used peripheral blood mononuclear cells (PBMCs), collected at new diagnosis, from a patient treated with antithyroid drugs. This sequence joins TRBV7-8 and TRBJ2-1, with 8 bases that match TRBD2. Here the CDR3 DNA reads TGTGCCAGCAGCTTAGTTGTAGTGGTCGGGAGGGTCAATGAGCAGTTCTTC. Its translation: CASSLVVVVGRVNEQFF. Full variable domain (outside the CDR3, taken from reference TRBV7-8 and TRBJ2-1): GAGVSQSPRYKVAKRGQDVALRCDPISGHVSLFWYQQALGQGPEFLTYFQNEAQLDKSGLPSDRFFAERPEGSVSTLKIQRTQQEDSAVYLCASSLVVVVGRVNEQFFGPGTRLTVL.